The 26 T cell receptor beta chains reported below all come from one sample, sequenced in a study of blood T cell repertoires in COVID-19 (dated by TCRdb to about 2020). Library prep was done by the immunoSEQ multiplex PCR assay. Drawn from immuneACCESS, this table holds only the in-frame rearrangements with V and J called that TCRdb kept. Clones are partly lost; checked studies trace under half to an unresolved V gene and leave the rest unexplained. The sample has about 74,000 clones on record, 88% of them singletons. The top ten clones comprise less than 3% of the sample. Sequenced sample: peripheral blood. These receptors were obtained from a man between 70 and 80 years old with active or convalescent COVID-19.

The table lists this clone with a count of one. This sequence joins TRBV3-1 (or the pseudogene TRBV3-2) and TRBJ2-3; 8 nucleotides align to TRBD1. V dropped 5 bases and J dropped 2; count of bases not matched to a gene: 6. This CDR3 region has 15 residues. CDR1 and CDR2 (germline): LGHDT, YNNKEL (reference sequence). The CDR3 nucleotides are TGTGCCAGCAGCTCTGACAGGGGTTTCACAGATACGCAGTATTTT. Encoded protein: CASSSDRGFTDTQYF.

This chain links TRBV19 with TRBJ2-3, with a tentative D call TRBD2 (7 bases). CDR3 length: 14 residues. Trimming stripped 5 bases from V and 5 bases from J, with 14 bases between. Germline CDR1 LNHDA, CDR2 SQIVND (reference sequence). The CDR3 bases are TGTGCCAGTAGTCATAGAGGGGGGGGAGATACGCAGTATTTT. Encoded protein: CASSHRGGGDTQYF.

V and J are TRBV6-6 and TRBJ2-2, with TRBD1 identical over 9 bases. CDR3 length: 15 amino acids. V lost 5 bases to trimming and J lost 4 bases; unmatched junction nucleotides: 5. The germline V gene has CDR1 MNHNY and CDR2 SVGAGI (reference sequence). In nucleotides, the CDR3 is TGTGCCAGCAGTCCCGGGACAGGGACCACCGGGGAGCTGTTTTTT. It translates to CASSPGTGTTGELFF.

The V gene is TRBV12-3 or TRBV12-4, the J gene TRBJ1-5, with D unresolved. CDR3 size: 13 residues. Deletions cut 1 base from V and 6 bases from J, with 7 bases between. CDR3 DNA sequence: TGTGCCAGCAGTTTAGAGCCTAGTCAGCCCCAGCATTTT. Encoded protein: CASSLEPSQPQHF.

There are a few counts of this clone. The gene calls are TRBV24-1 and TRBJ2-3; 9 bases are a match to TRBD2. The CDR3 is 20 amino acids. The J segment lost 0 bases and the V segment lost 3 bases, leaving 15 bases of the junction unmatched. The germline CDR1 and CDR2 sequences are KGHDR and SFDVKD. For the CDR3, the DNA is TGTGCCACCAGTGATCCAGGTTTTGGGGCGGGAGGGGCGAGCACAGATACGCAGTATTTT. Encoded protein: CATSDPGFGAGGASTDTQYF.

This CDR3 reads CASSYSDRESTDTQYF. The CDR3 DNA is TGTGCCAGCAGTTACTCGGACAGGGAAAGCACAGATACGCAGTATTTT. This rearrangement joins TRBV6-2 or TRBV6-3 to TRBJ2-3, with 8 bases that match TRBD1. J lost 0 bases, V lost 0 bases, and 2 bases had no gene match. The germline V gene has CDR1 MNHEY and CDR2 SVGEGT. CDR3 length: 16 residues.

This clone has a single count. V is TRBV29-1 and J is TRBJ2-7, with TRBD1 matching 8 bases. After removal of 7 bases from V and 2 bases from J, the junction contained 4 bases not matched to a gene. Germline-derived CDR1 and CDR2 are SQVTM and ANQGSEA. The CDR3 consists of 12 residues. The CDR3 spells CSAGQGTYEQYF. For the CDR3, the DNA is TGCAGCGCAGGACAGGGTACCTACGAGCAGTACTTC.

CDR3 nucleotide sequence: TGCGCCAGCACCCCCGCAGGTCCGAACACCGGGGAGCTGTTTTTT. It yields the protein CASTPAGPNTGELFF. The V call is TRBV5-1, the J call TRBJ2-2, with D unclear. The CDR3 loop spans 15 amino acids. V shed 6 bases and J shed 0 bases, with 12 bases lying between them. Germline V lookup: CDR1 SGHRS, CDR2 YFSETQ.

The chain joins TRBV19 to TRBJ1-5, with TRBD1 as a possible D gene (5 bases). The CDR3 runs to 13 residues. The V gene's germline CDR1 is LNHDA and CDR2 SQIVND (reference sequence). Between the trimmed V and J ends, which lost 11 bases and 2 bases, there was a span of 13 bases. The CDR3 DNA follows: TGTGCCTCCCAGGGTCGGGGCAATCAGCCCCAGCATTTT. Translating it yields CASQGRGNQPQHF.

The chain employs TRBV19 and TRBJ1-1; no firm D call. The CDR3 totals 15 residues. The V gene lost 5 bases and the J gene lost 0 bases, with 13 bases spanning the gap. The V gene's germline CDR1 is LNHDA and CDR2 SQIVND (reference sequence). CDR3 DNA sequence: TGTGCCAGTAGTGGGTCTGCGGCTATGAACACTGAAGCTTTCTTT. This gives the protein CASSGSAAMNTEAFF.

The J gene is TRBJ2-3, the V gene TRBV6-5, with a weak D call TRBD2 (5 bases). From germline, CDR1 is MNHEY and CDR2 SVGAGI. The V and J ends lost 1 base and 2 bases respectively, with 7 bases between them. The CDR3 has 14 amino acids. This chain's CDR3 is CASSYYRDTDTQYF. Here the CDR3 DNA reads TGTGCCAGCAGTTACTATCGGGACACAGATACGCAGTATTTT.

This clone was seen only once. The rearrangement uses TRBV20-1 and TRBJ2-3, with D hard to call. This CDR3 comprises 11 residues. Trimming removed 7 bases from V and 4 bases from J, with 9 bases in between. CDR1 and CDR2 from the germline V gene are DFQATT and SNEGSKA (reference sequence). The CDR3 sequence: CSVRLADTQYF. The CDR3 bases are TGCAGTGTCAGGCTGGCAGATACGCAGTATTTT.

V and J are TRBV3-1 (or the pseudogene TRBV3-2) and TRBJ1-2, with unresolved D. The CDR3 extends over 13 amino acids. Germline loops: CDR1 LGHDT, CDR2 YNNKEL (reference sequence). Trimming removed 1 base from V and 7 bases from J, with 10 bases in between. CDR3 in DNA: TGTGCCAGCAGCCAAGGGAGAGCCAGTGGCTACACCTTC. This codes for CASSQGRASGYTF.

This rearrangement joins TRBV4-2 to TRBJ2-2; possible D gene TRBD1, 5 bases. From germline, CDR1 is LGHNA and CDR2 YNFKEQ. V was clipped by 5 bases and J by 5 bases, with 15 bases between them. There are 15 residues in the CDR3. This chain's CDR3 is CASSATPGWTGELFF. The CDR3 bases are TGTGCCAGCAGCGCAACCCCAGGGTGGACCGGGGAGCTGTTTTTT.

The chain combines TRBV3-1 (or the pseudogene TRBV3-2) with TRBJ2-1; 7 bases align to TRBD2. The CDR3 is made up of 15 amino acids. CDR1 and CDR2 from the germline V gene are LGHDT and YNNKEL (reference sequence). J lost 4 bases, V lost 0 bases, and 3 bases had no gene match. The DNA for the CDR3 is TGTGCCAGCAGCCAAGATGGGGACTATTACAATGAGCAGTTCTTC. Amino acids: CASSQDGDYYNEQFF.

The chain combines TRBV27 with TRBJ1-1; 7 bases map to TRBD1. From germline, CDR1 is MNHEY and CDR2 SMNVEV (reference sequence). J gave up 8 bases and V 3 bases, and 6 bases lay outside the gene matches. The CDR3 covers 13 residues. CDR3 nucleotides: TGTGCCAGCAGTTTCTACCGGGACAGCGAAGCTTTCTTT. As protein: CASSFYRDSEAFF.

The chain carries TRBV19 and TRBJ1-6; D gene uncertain. The CDR3 covers 17 residues. Looked up from germline, CDR1 is LNHDA and CDR2 is SQIVND (reference sequence). Trimming cost V 0 bases and J 0 bases, with 9 bases left between them. The CDR3 loop reads CASSIDLGSSYNSPLHF. The CDR3 DNA reads TGTGCCAGTAGTATAGATCTTGGCAGCTCCTATAATTCACCCCTCCACTTT.

CDR3 in amino acids: CASSIMGLAGAQEFF. As DNA, the CDR3 is TGTGCCAGTAGTATAATGGGACTAGCGGGAGCCCAGGAGTTCTTC. The chain is built from TRBV19 and TRBJ2-1; TRBD2 aligns across 14 bases. The CDR3 sequence is 15 residues long. J was trimmed by 14 bases and V by 2 bases; bases with no gene match: 8. Germline CDR1 and CDR2: LNHDA and SQIVND (reference sequence). Supplemented by reference TRBV19 and TRBJ2-1, the full variable domain reads DGGITQSPKYLFRKEGQNVTLSCEQNLNHDAMYWYRQDPGQGLRLIYYSQIVNDFQKGDIAEGYSVSREKKESFPLTVTSAQKNPTAFYLCASSIMGLAGAQEFFGPGTRLTVL.

This chain connects TRBV19 to TRBJ2-7; 8 bases match TRBD1. Germline V gives CDR1 LNHDA, CDR2 SQIVND (reference sequence). The CDR3 runs to 15 residues. V shed 2 bases, J shed 4 bases, and the junction held 7 bases outside the gene matches. Here the CDR3 DNA reads TGTGCCAGTAGTATATCGGGGCAGGGGGCGTACGAGCAGTACTTC. This gives the protein CASSISGQGAYEQYF.

The rearrangement uses TRBV15 and TRBJ2-3; D unresolved. Germline V gene sequence: CDR1 LNHNV, CDR2 YYDKDF (reference sequence). The V end was cut by 3 bases, the J end by 1 base, with 17 bases between. The CDR3 sequence is 17 residues long. The CDR3 region is CATSSGRVGFGTDTQYF. Written as DNA, the CDR3 is TGTGCCACCAGCAGCGGCCGAGTGGGCTTTGGCACAGATACGCAGTATTTT.

This sequence joins TRBV24-1 and TRBJ2-3; D is possibly TRBD1 (7 bases). In germline, CDR1 is KGHDR, CDR2 SFDVKD. The length of the CDR3 is 15 residues. V lost 2 bases, J lost 0 bases, and 8 bases lay in between. The CDR3 sequence: CATSDSGGSTDTQYF. CDR3 in DNA: TGTGCCACCAGTGATTCAGGGGGGAGCACAGATACGCAGTATTTT.

The chain uses TRBV2 and TRBJ2-2; 8 bases map to TRBD2. The V gene end was trimmed by 6 bases and the J gene end by 0 bases; junction bases not matched to a gene: 3. The CDR3 spans 15 residues. Germline CDR1 and CDR2: SNHLY and FYNNEI. For the CDR3, the DNA is TGTGCCAGCAGCCTTAGCGGGGCGAACACCGGGGAGCTGTTTTTT. Translation gives CASSLSGANTGELFF.

The CDR3 is CASSYLAGGRNEQFF. In nucleotides, the CDR3 is TGTGCCAGCAGCTATCTAGCGGGGGGGCGAAATGAGCAGTTCTTC. The V gene is TRBV5-6, the J gene TRBJ2-1; the match to TRBD2 covers 12 bases. The CDR3 spans 15 residues. CDR1 is SGHDT and CDR2 is YYEEEE in the germline V gene. Trimming at V came to 3 bases and at J to 7 bases, leaving 5 bases not matched to a gene. The full variable domain, rest sourced from reference TRBV5-6 and TRBJ2-1, is DAGVTQSPTHLIKTRGQQVTLRCSPKSGHDTVSWYQQALGQGPQFIFQYYEEEERQRGNFPDRFSGHQFPNYSSELNVNALLLGDSALYLCASSYLAGGRNEQFFGPGTRLTVL.

This chain joins TRBV10-3 and TRBJ1-1; D remains unclear. The germline gives CDR1 ENHRY, CDR2 SYGVKD. The CDR3 sequence is 13 residues long. Trimming took 0 bases from V and 3 from J, leaving 5 bases between them. This CDR3 is CAISESRDTEAFF. The DNA for the CDR3 is TGTGCCATCAGTGAGTCTCGGGACACTGAAGCTTTCTTT.

This sequence joins TRBV7-3 and TRBJ2-1, with TRBD2 matching over 8 bases. Trimming took 4 bases from V and 11 from J; bases not matched to a gene: 7. This CDR3 region has 13 residues. Germline V gene sequence: CDR1 SGHTA, CDR2 FQGTGA. CDR3 loop: CASSSGRGEKQFF. DNA of the CDR3: TGTGCCAGCAGCTCCGGGCGGGGGGAAAAGCAGTTCTTC.

This clone was detected only once. The chain carries TRBV2 and TRBJ1-1; 8 bases align to TRBD1. CDR1 is SNHLY and CDR2 is FYNNEI in the germline V gene. The CDR3 runs to 13 residues. After removal of 6 bases from V and 6 bases from J, the junction contained 6 bases not matched to a gene. The CDR3 reads CASRPDRGPEAFF. The CDR3 region has the DNA TGTGCCAGCAGACCCGACAGGGGTCCTGAAGCTTTCTTT.